A single sample is the source of the 11 T cell receptor beta chains below, sequenced in a study of OX40 agonist ivuxolimab in advanced cancers. Produced via immunoSEQ multiplex PCR; TCRdb's table is partial and in-frame only. The repertoire holds about 27,000 clones, with roughly 80% as singletons. This material consisted of CD4+ or CD8+ T cells sorted from blood, taken in a trial of the OX40 agonist ivuxolimab. The receptors originated from an adult with an advanced solid tumor such as melanoma, head and neck, liver or kidney cancer.

V and J are TRBV4-1 and TRBJ1-3; D remains unclear. Germline assignment: CDR1 MGHRA and CDR2 YSYEKL. The CDR3 extends over 15 amino acids. V was pared by 2 bases and J by 1 base, with 9 bases between. The CDR3 DNA reads as TGCGCCAGCAGCCAATTCCGGGCGTCTGGAAACACCATATATTTT. Its translation: CASSQFRASGNTIYF.

This clone was picked up a small number of times. The rearrangement uses TRBV7-9 and TRBJ2-5; 14 bases fit TRBD2. Germline V gene data show CDR1 as SEHNR and CDR2 as FQNEAQ (reference sequence). This CDR3 has 16 residues. V gave up 2 bases and J gave up 4 bases; unmatched junction bases: 3. The CDR3: CASSLHGLAGGETQYF. DNA of the CDR3: TGTGCCAGCAGCTTACATGGACTAGCGGGAGGAGAGACCCAGTACTTC.

Comments on this clone: The junction departs from germline at one end; a sequencing error may be responsible. The gene calls are TRBV30 and TRBJ2-4; maybe TRBD2 (5 bases). The CDR3 is 13 amino acids. CDR1 GTSNPN and CDR2 SVGIG come from the germline V gene (reference sequence). The CDR3: CAWRDFIGQAVIF. For the CDR3, the DNA is TGTGCCTGGAGGGACTTCATCGGTCAAGCTGTGATCTTC.

This rearrangement joins TRBV7-9 to TRBJ2-3, with TRBD2 matching 7 bases. The germline gives CDR1 SEHNR, CDR2 FQNEAQ (reference sequence). The CDR3 sequence is 18 residues long. Trimming removed 5 bases from V and 0 bases from J; junction bases left unmatched: 14. The CDR3 bases are TGTGCCAGCAGCGACTGGGGTCCACTAGCGCTTAGCACAGATACGCAGTATTTT. Encoded protein: CASSDWGPLALSTDTQYF.

This sequence joins TRBV30 and TRBJ2-5; D is possibly TRBD1 (6 bases). The CDR3 covers 14 residues. CDR1 GTSNPN and CDR2 SVGIG come from the germline V gene (reference sequence). Trimming pared 5 bases from V and 4 bases from J, leaving 17 bases between. In nucleotides, the CDR3 is TGTGCCTGGGGCGTATTACAGGGTGGAGAGACCCAGTACTTC. Its translation is CAWGVLQGGETQYF.

This clone was observed a single time. The CDR3 reads CAWSVGLGLAYEQYF. The CDR3 nucleotides are TGTGCCTGGAGTGTGGGTCTAGGGTTAGCCTACGAGCAGTACTTC. The J gene is TRBJ2-7, the V gene TRBV30; no clear D gene. Trimming removed 0 bases at V and 2 bases at J, with 14 bases between. Germline CDR1 and CDR2: GTSNPN and SVGIG (reference sequence). This CDR3 is built from 15 residues.

This clone was detected a few times. The V and J genes are TRBV7-8 and TRBJ2-7; 16 nucleotides line up with TRBD2. CDR3 length: 18 residues. The trim removed 4 bases at V and 1 base at J, leaving 7 bases unmatched. Per the germline V gene, CDR1 is SGHVS and CDR2 is FQNEAQ. CDR3 residues: CASSSPGLAGGTSYEQYF. The CDR3 DNA reads as TGTGCCAGCAGCTCTCCGGGACTAGCGGGGGGGACGTCCTACGAGCAGTACTTC.

This chain joins TRBV9 and TRBJ2-1, with a possible D match to TRBD2 (6 bases). The V end lost 4 bases, the J end lost 7 bases, and 15 bases lay between the germline ends. The germline CDR1 and CDR2 sequences are SGDLS and YYNGEE. The CDR3 has 14 residues. CDR3 nucleotides: TGTGCCAGCAGCCTGGAGGGCCGCGTGAATGAGCAGTTCTTC. Protein sequence: CASSLEGRVNEQFF.

Note on this clone: A read error may produce the germline difference seen at one junction end. This chain links TRBV7-7 with TRBJ2-1, with 9 bases fitting TRBD1. This CDR3 comprises 15 residues. Looked up from germline, CDR1 is SSHAT and CDR2 is FNYEAQ (reference sequence). CDR3 coding DNA: TGTGCTAGCAGCTTAAACAGGGGGCCTTACAATGAGCAGTTCTTC. Protein product: CASSLNRGPYNEQFF. Drawing the rest from reference TRBV7-7 and TRBJ2-1, the complete variable domain is GAGVSQSPRYKVTKRGQDVTLRCDPISSHATLYWYQQALGQGPEFLTYFNYEAQPDKSGLPSDRFSAERPEGSISTLTIQRTEQRDSAMYRCASSLNRGPYNEQFFGPGTRLTVL.

The chain carries TRBV5-1 and TRBJ2-1, with TRBD2 matching over 12 bases. The CDR3 length is 17 residues. Germline CDR1 reads SGHRS; CDR2 reads YFSETQ. V dropped 3 bases and J dropped 6; count of bases not matched to a gene: 10. CDR3 sequence: CASSSPRLAGAVNEQFF. The CDR3 DNA is TGCGCCAGCAGCTCCCCGAGACTAGCGGGAGCAGTCAATGAGCAGTTCTTC.

The rearrangement joins TRBV13 to TRBJ1-1; TRBD1 might be the D (6 bases). CDR1 and CDR2 (germline): PRHDT, FYEKMQ (reference sequence). The CDR3 consists of 13 residues. V lost 2 bases and J 3 bases, leaving 7 bases between the germline ends. The CDR3 DNA reads as TGTGCCAGCAGCTTAAGGGGGGACACTGAAGCTTTCTTT. This sequence encodes CASSLRGDTEAFF. Combining the CDR3 with reference TRBV13 and TRBJ1-1 gives the whole variable domain AAGVIQSPRHLIKEKRETATLKCYPIPRHDTVYWYQQGPGQDPQFLISFYEKMQSDKGSIPDRFSAQQFSDYHSELNMSSLELGDSALYFCASSLRGDTEAFFGQGTRLTVV.